These 25 T cell receptor beta chains share one sample of origin, sequenced in a study of TIL therapy for anti-PD-1-resistant metastatic lung cancer. Sequencing used immunoSEQ v3. Some clones are missing from TCRdb's copy, which holds only in-frame ones; the method was immunoSEQ multiplex PCR. The sample includes more than 20,000 clones, 60% to 80% of them seen just once. Time point described: pre-treatment sample, taken before nivolumab and TIL therapy. Tumor tissue came from excised metastases, mostly pleural nodules or supraclavicular lymph nodes. The sample in question was tumor tissue, obtained at baseline. All receptors derive from a woman between 30 and 80 years old with non-small cell lung cancer.

This clone was seen more than once but under ten times. The same CDR3 can be traced to other DNA sequences in this sample. The V call is TRBV6-4, the J call TRBJ1-1; D is perhaps TRBD1 (5 bases). Per germline, CDR1 MRHNA and CDR2 SNTAGT. The CDR3 contains 14 residues. Trimming took off 0 bases at V and 4 bases at J, with 9 bases between the two ends. CDR3 loop: CASSDSSRGTEAFF. CDR3 coding DNA: TGTGCCAGCAGTGACTCGAGTAGGGGCACTGAAGCTTTCTTT.

The V and J genes are TRBV10-3 and TRBJ2-1, with 12 bases identical to TRBD1. V dropped 6 bases and J dropped 8; count of bases not matched to a gene: 8. Germline CDR1 ENHRY, CDR2 SYGVKD. The CDR3 covers 15 residues. The CDR3 nucleotides read TGTGCCATCAGACCGGGACAGGGGGCGATCGATGAGCAGTTCTTC. Translated: CAIRPGQGAIDEQFF.

The chain joins TRBV10-3 to TRBJ2-7, with TRBD1 matching 8 bases. Germline V CDR1 and CDR2: ENHRY, SYGVKD. The CDR3 is made up of 12 amino acids. The junction had 1 base not matched to a gene; V was cut back by 4 bases and J by 5 bases. CDR3 bases: TGTGCCATCAGTGGGACAGGGAACGAGCAGTACTTC. It specifies CAISGTGNEQYF.

The chain has TRBV5-1 and TRBJ2-7; D ambiguous. The CDR3 contains 14 residues. The germline gives CDR1 SGHRS, CDR2 YFSETQ. V was clipped by 5 bases and J by 1 base, with 13 bases between them. CDR3 in DNA: TGCGCCAGCAGTTATACCGGCGGTTCCTACGAGCAGTACTTC. Its translation: CASSYTGGSYEQYF. The full variable domain, completed using reference TRBV5-1 and TRBJ2-7, is KAGVTQTPRYLIKTRGQQVTLSCSPISGHRSVSWYQQTPGQGLQFLFEYFSETQRNKGNFPGRFSGRQFSNSRSEMNVSTLELGDSALYLCASSYTGGSYEQYFGPGTRLTVT.

CDR3 amino acids: CASGLWGRDEQFF. The CDR3 nucleotides are TGTGCTAGTGGTTTGTGGGGCCGGGATGAGCAGTTCTTC. The chain recombines TRBV12-5 with TRBJ2-1, with D possibly TRBD1 on 5 matching bases. CDR3 size: 13 residues. Germline lookup yields CDR1 LGHNT and CDR2 FRNRAP. Deletions cut 2 bases from V and 8 bases from J, with 10 bases between. Filled out from reference TRBV12-5 and TRBJ2-1, the complete variable domain reads DARVTQTPRHKVTEMGQEVTMRCQPILGHNTVFWYRQTMMQGLELLAYFRNRAPLDDSGMPKDRFSAEMPDATLATLKIQPSEPRDSAVYFCASGLWGRDEQFFGPGTRLTVL.

As regards this clone: The junction does not match germline at one end; this may be a read error. This chain uses TRBV27 with TRBJ2-5, with unresolved D. Germline V gene data show CDR1 as MNHEY and CDR2 as SMNVEV (reference sequence). The CDR3 consists of 18 residues. The CDR3 DNA follows: TGTGCCAGCAATTTAAGGGTAAGAAGCTGGCCGTACCAAGAGACCCAGTACTTC. Its translation is CASNLRVRSWPYQETQYF.

The V call is TRBV5-4, the J call TRBJ2-6, with 8 bases identical to TRBD1. Trimming at V came to 3 bases and at J to 1 base, leaving 9 bases not matched to a gene. The germline V gene has CDR1 SGHNT and CDR2 YYREEE (reference sequence). CDR3 size: 18 residues. The CDR3 sequence: CASSSADRVGSGANVLTF. CDR3 DNA sequence: TGTGCCAGCAGCTCAGCGGACAGGGTTGGGTCTGGGGCCAACGTCCTGACTTTC.

The CDR3 DNA follows: TGCAGCGTTTTTATGGCGGGCTACGAGCAGTACTTC. It translates to CSVFMAGYEQYF. The J gene is TRBJ2-7, the V gene TRBV29-1; TRBD2 is a possible D gene (5 bases). Between the trimmed V and J ends, which lost 5 bases and 3 bases, there was a span of 11 bases. CDR3 length equals 12 residues. Germline values: CDR1 SQVTM, CDR2 ANQGSEA.

This chain links TRBV6-5 with TRBJ1-1, with D possibly matching TRBD1 (6 bases). Trimming left V 7 bases short and J 8 bases short, with 11 bases between. The germline V gene encodes CDR1 MNHEY and CDR2 SVGAGI. This CDR3 has 11 residues. The CDR3 nucleotides are TGTGCCAGCACCTGGGGGGCGGAAGCTTTCTTT. It is translated as CASTWGAEAFF.

J is TRBJ1-2 and V is TRBV10-1, with D perhaps TRBD1 (5 bases). The V gene's germline CDR1 is WNHNN and CDR2 SYGVQD (reference sequence). The CDR3 is 15 amino acids. Trimming pared 0 bases from V and 4 bases from J, leaving 12 bases between. DNA for the CDR3: TGCGCCAGCAGTGAGTCAATTGACAGTATCTATGGCTACACCTTC. Amino acid sequence: CASSESIDSIYGYTF.

This clone was recorded only once. The chain combines TRBV10-3 with TRBJ2-3; no firm D call. V was shortened by 7 bases and J by 6 bases, with 17 bases between the two germline ends. Germline lookup yields CDR1 ENHRY and CDR2 SYGVKD. The CDR3 totals 14 residues. The CDR3 region is CAINRTAENDTQYF. The CDR3 DNA reads as TGTGCCATCAATCGTACGGCGGAAAACGATACGCAGTATTTT.

CDR3 amino acids: CASSLAGRTRSSYEQYF. CDR3 in DNA: TGCGCCAGCAGCTTGGCGGGCAGGACTAGAAGCTCCTACGAGCAGTACTTC. This sequence joins TRBV5-1 and TRBJ2-7; 7 bases match TRBD2. Losses at the gene ends were 0 bases for V and 0 bases for J; bases not matched to a gene: 9. The CDR3 is 17 residues long. Per germline, CDR1 SGHRS and CDR2 YFSETQ. Together with reference TRBV5-1 and TRBJ2-7, the CDR3 gives the full variable domain: KAGVTQTPRYLIKTRGQQVTLSCSPISGHRSVSWYQQTPGQGLQFLFEYFSETQRNKGNFPGRFSGRQFSNSRSEMNVSTLELGDSALYLCASSLAGRTRSSYEQYFGPGTRLTVT.

Only a few counts were recorded for this clone. The rearrangement joins TRBV28 to TRBJ2-2; tentatively, D is TRBD2 (5 bases). The length of the CDR3 is 12 residues. V was cut by 7 bases and J by 8 bases, with 11 bases left in between. The germline gives CDR1 MDHEN, CDR2 SYDVKM. The CDR3 DNA follows: TGTGCCAGCACTACGGGGTGGGGGGAGCTGTTTTTT. Its protein is CASTTGWGELFF.

DNA of the CDR3: TGTGCCAGCAGCTCCTCGGGACAGGGTCATGAAAAACTGTTTTTT. This encodes CASSSSGQGHEKLFF. J is TRBJ1-4 and V is TRBV5-6, with 9 bases lining up with TRBD1. The CDR3 spans 15 residues. The germline V gene encodes CDR1 SGHDT and CDR2 YYEEEE. V lost 3 bases, J lost 6 bases, and 6 bases stayed unmatched.

J is TRBJ2-7 and V is TRBV28; 7 bases are a match to TRBD1. The J segment lost 2 bases and the V segment lost 6 bases, leaving 7 bases of the junction unmatched. The germline V gene encodes CDR1 MDHEN and CDR2 SYDVKM. This CDR3 comprises 14 residues. The CDR3 spells CASRETGSPYEQYF. CDR3 DNA: TGTGCCAGCAGAGAGACAGGGTCCCCCTACGAGCAGTACTTC.

The genes are TRBV7-6 and TRBJ2-3, with a possible D match to TRBD1 (5 bases). The CDR3 is made up of 15 amino acids. Germline V lookup: CDR1 SGHVS, CDR2 FNYEAQ. Trimming cost V 0 bases and J 1 base, with 8 bases left between them. CDR3: CASSLAGAGTDTQYF. CDR3 DNA: TGTGCCAGCAGCTTAGCAGGGGCCGGCACAGATACGCAGTATTTT.

The table lists this clone with a few counts. V gene TRBV2 combines with J gene TRBJ1-1; D is unclear. The CDR3 consists of 12 residues. Trimming pared 3 bases from V and 0 bases from J, leaving 2 bases between. Germline-derived CDR1 and CDR2 are SNHLY and FYNNEI. This CDR3 is CASSDLNTEAFF. For the CDR3, the DNA is TGTGCCAGCAGTGACCTGAACACTGAAGCTTTCTTT.

The chain employs TRBV9 and TRBJ2-1; 11 bases map to TRBD2. The CDR3 extends over 15 amino acids. Germline CDR1 reads SGDLS; CDR2 reads YYNGEE. V dropped 4 bases and J dropped 11; count of bases not matched to a gene: 11. In DNA form, the CDR3 reads TGTGCCAGCAGCTCGGACCCGACTAGCGGGATGAAGCAGTTCTTC. Translated: CASSSDPTSGMKQFF.

The rearrangement joins TRBV27 to TRBJ2-2, with 7 bases that match TRBD1. The CDR3 consists of 14 residues. Germline V CDR1 and CDR2: MNHEY, SMNVEV (reference sequence). The V gene end was trimmed by 2 bases and the J gene end by 8 bases; junction bases not matched to a gene: 5. CDR3 sequence (DNA): TGTGCCAGCAGTTTAGTTCCGGGACAGGGGGAGCTGTTTTTT. It yields the protein CASSLVPGQGELFF.

This chain connects TRBV10-2 to TRBJ1-1, with 7 nucleotides matching TRBD1. J gave up 4 bases and V 3 bases, and 2 bases lay outside the gene matches. This CDR3 has 13 amino acids. The V gene's germline CDR1 is WSHSY and CDR2 SAAADI. The CDR3 nucleotides read TGCGCCAGCAGTGACTACAGGGGCACTGAAGCTTTCTTT. Its protein is CASSDYRGTEAFF.

This clone was detected only a few times. V is TRBV5-1 and J is TRBJ2-7; the D is unclear. Per germline, CDR1 SGHRS and CDR2 YFSETQ. The CDR3 contains 14 residues. V gave up 1 base and J gave up 0 bases, with 8 bases separating them. The chain's CDR3 is CASSLLGISYEQYF. As DNA, the CDR3 is TGCGCCAGCAGCTTGCTAGGAATCTCCTACGAGCAGTACTTC.

The rearrangement links TRBV19 to TRBJ2-1, with 8 positions matching TRBD2. CDR1 is LNHDA and CDR2 is SQIVND in the germline V gene (reference sequence). The CDR3 totals 16 residues. V gave up 7 bases and J gave up 4 bases; unmatched junction bases: 12. CDR3 in DNA: TGTGCCAGTAATTCCTGGAGTGGCGGGAGGTACAATGAGCAGTTCTTC. It yields the protein CASNSWSGGRYNEQFF.

The J gene is TRBJ1-5, the V gene TRBV6-1; a weak D match, TRBD1 (6 bases). Germline assignment: CDR1 MNHNS and CDR2 SASEGT. Deletions cut 3 bases from V and 7 bases from J, with 13 bases between. CDR3 length: 14 residues. CDR3 amino acids: CASSDVIDRQPQHF. The DNA of the CDR3 is TGTGCCAGCAGTGACGTTATAGACAGGCAGCCCCAGCATTTT.

The chain is built from TRBV5-6 and TRBJ2-1; 11 nucleotides match TRBD2. Trimming removed 5 bases from V and 9 bases from J; junction bases left unmatched: 7. The CDR3 has 14 amino acids. Germline V gene data show CDR1 as SGHDT and CDR2 as YYEEEE. Written as DNA, the CDR3 is TGTGCCAGCAGAAGTCTAGCGGGAGGTATTGAGCAGTTCTTC. Translated, it gives CASRSLAGGIEQFF.

This chain uses TRBV6-5 with TRBJ2-1, with D perhaps matching TRBD2 (6 bases). Germline CDR1 reads MNHEY; CDR2 reads SVGAGI. CDR3 length equals 13 residues. Trimming took off 6 bases at V and 4 bases at J, with 10 bases between the two ends. The CDR3 is CASRGLKYNEQFF. The CDR3 DNA reads as TGTGCCAGCAGGGGACTCAAATACAATGAGCAGTTCTTC.